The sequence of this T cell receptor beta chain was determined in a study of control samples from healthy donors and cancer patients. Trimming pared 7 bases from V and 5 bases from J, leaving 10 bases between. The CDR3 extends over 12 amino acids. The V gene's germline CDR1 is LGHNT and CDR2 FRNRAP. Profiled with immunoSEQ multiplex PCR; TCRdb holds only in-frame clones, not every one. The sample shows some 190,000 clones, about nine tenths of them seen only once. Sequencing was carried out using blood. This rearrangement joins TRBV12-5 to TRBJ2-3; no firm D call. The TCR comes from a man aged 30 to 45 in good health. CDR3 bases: TGTGCTAGTGCCCCTTTCATAGATACGCAGTATTTT. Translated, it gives CASAPFIDTQYF. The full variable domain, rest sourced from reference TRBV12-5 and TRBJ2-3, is DARVTQTPRHKVTEMGQEVTMRCQPILGHNTVFWYRQTMMQGLELLAYFRNRAPLDDSGMPKDRFSAEMPDATLATLKIQPSEPRDSAVYFCASAPFIDTQYFGPGTRLTVL.